Listed below are T cell receptor beta chains from one sample, sequenced in a study of T cell repertoires in cytomegalovirus infection. Antigen specificity for these receptors is unknown. TCRdb independently ran MiXCR on the reads; one entry per CDR3 protein. The sample includes about half a million distinct CDR3 sequences, 40% to 50% of them seen just once. The sequencing used cultured PBMCs, collected from culture after CMV antigen stimulation. These receptors all stem from a human donor in good health (CMV status not recorded). Some clones in this sample may be carry-over from other donors' samples. CDR3s include the opening cysteine and the closing phenylalanine or tryptophan. A D gene is named only where the DNA matches it firmly. Size values are once, few and many counts, or a class for expanded clones, and some rows have none.

clone size	V gene	D gene	J gene	CDR3 DNA	CDR3 protein
-	TRBV20-1	-	TRBJ2-5	TGCAGTGCCCCTAGTATAGAGACCCAGTACTTC	CSAPSIETQYF
few	TRBV6-2/TRBV6-3	-	TRBJ2-7	TGTGCCAGCAGTCACCTGGGGATAGCGTCCTACGAGCAGTACTTC	CASSHLGIASYEQYF
-	TRBV7-8	-	TRBJ2-7	TGTGCCAGCAGCCGGGGGGCAGCAACCTCCTACGAGCAGTACTTC	CASSRGAATSYEQYF
-	TRBV12-3/TRBV12-4	-	TRBJ1-1	TGTGCCAGCAGTCTTATTAGGGCCGCGGGGGAGGGGACTGAAGCTTTCTTT	CASSLIRAAGEGTEAFF
-	TRBV12-3/TRBV12-4	TRBD1	TRBJ2-1	TGTGCCACCAAGACAGGGGTCACCTACAATGAGCAGTTCTTC	CATKTGVTYNEQFF
few	TRBV7-2	-	TRBJ2-3	TGTGCCAGCAGCTTCCAGTGGACTCGGAGCACAGATACGCAGTATTTT	CASSFQWTRSTDTQYF
many	TRBV7-2	-	TRBJ2-2	TGTGCCAGCAGCCGAGGCCGTAAGGGACAGAACACCGGGGAGCTGTTTTTT	CASSRGRKGQNTGELFF
few	TRBV7-2	TRBD2	TRBJ2-7	TGTGCCAGCAGCTTAGGGTGGTTGCGGGGGGGCGGCGAGCAGTACTTC	CASSLGWLRGGGEQYF
-	TRBV28	TRBD2	TRBJ2-7	TGTGCCAGCAGTTCTTGGACTAGCGGGAGGAGGAACGAGCAGTACTTC	CASSSWTSGRRNEQYF
-	TRBV7-2	-	TRBJ2-3	TGTGCCAGCAGCTTAGATGCCAGTATAGATACGCAGTATTTT	CASSLDASIDTQYF
few	TRBV2	TRBD1	TRBJ1-2	TGTGCCAGCAGTGTTGAACAGGGGGAAGGCTACACCTTC	CASSVEQGEGYTF
-	TRBV14	-	TRBJ1-6	TGTGCCAGCAGCCAAGTCGGTACCAGCTCCTATAATTCACCCCTCCACTTT	CASSQVGTSSYNSPLHF
once	TRBV6-1	-	TRBJ1-1	TGTGCCAGTAGTAGAGGGATCGGTGAAGCTTTCTTT	CASSRGIGEAFF
-	TRBV12-3/TRBV12-4	-	TRBJ1-2	TGTGCCAGCAGCCCACCCAAGAGTCCCTATGGCTACACCTTC	CASSPPKSPYGYTF
-	TRBV19	-	TRBJ2-1	TGTGCCAGTAGTATTGCCTTTGGGCCTCGCAGCTATGAGCAGTTCTTC	CASSIAFGPRSYEQFF
-	TRBV5-4	TRBD1	TRBJ1-4	TGTGCCAGCAGCTTGGGACAGGGTAGGAATGAAAAACTGTTTTTT	CASSLGQGRNEKLFF
-	TRBV3-1	-	TRBJ1-2	TGTGCCAGCAGCCAGCGCTGGAGAGGGCCTTACTATGGCTACACCTTC	CASSQRWRGPYYGYTF
-	TRBV6-1	TRBD1	TRBJ2-7	TGTGCCAGCAGCGGACAGGGCGGCGCCTACGAGCAGTACTTC	CASSGQGGAYEQYF
-	TRBV7-2	-	TRBJ2-7	TGTGCCAGCAGCAAACCGGGACAACCATACGAGCAGTACTTC	CASSKPGQPYEQYF
few	TRBV19	TRBD1	TRBJ1-5	TGTGCCAGTTCGGACAGGGGCAATCAGCCCCAGCATTTT	CASSDRGNQPQHF
-	TRBV7-2	TRBD2	TRBJ2-7	TGTGCCAGCAGCTCGATGACTAGCGGGAGAGTCTACGAGCAGTACTTC	CASSSMTSGRVYEQYF
-	TRBV19	-	TRBJ2-1	TGTGCCAGTAGTCCCCTATTCGGTTTTGGTACGAATGAGCAGTTCTTC	CASSPLFGFGTNEQFF
many	TRBV7-2	TRBD1	TRBJ2-7	TGTGCCAGCAGCACCAGACAGGGGTGGACCTCCGAGCAGTACTTC	CASSTRQGWTSEQYF
many	TRBV7-2	TRBD2	TRBJ2-1	TGTGCCAGCAGCTTAAGCGGGGGGGTATACAATGAGCAGTTCTTC	CASSLSGGVYNEQFF
-	TRBV12-3/TRBV12-4	-	TRBJ1-5	TGTGCCAGCAGTGTTGATCATCGTAGGTGGGAAAGGGCCCGATTTAGGAGCAATCAGCCCCAGCATTTT	CASSVDHRRWERARFRSNQPQHF
-	TRBV12-3/TRBV12-4	TRBD2	TRBJ2-1	TGTGCCAGCACCGCCGGGACTACCAACAATGAGCAGTTCTTC	CASTAGTTNNEQFF
-	TRBV2	-	TRBJ1-1	TGTGCCAGCACGGAAGGACGAACAACTGAAGCTTTCTTT	CASTEGRTTEAFF
-	TRBV7-9	TRBD1	TRBJ1-2	TGTGCCAGCAGCAGTACAGGGGGCAAAGGGTATGGCTACACCTTC	CASSSTGGKGYGYTF
few	TRBV7-9	-	TRBJ2-2	TGTGCCAGCAGCCCACCCAAAGCTAGCACCGGGGAGCTGTTTTTT	CASSPPKASTGELFF
-	TRBV18	-	TRBJ1-6	TGTGCCAGCTCACCAGAGATCTCTAATTCACCCCTCCACTTT	CASSPEISNSPLHF
once	TRBV5-8	-	TRBJ2-1	TGTGCCAGCAGCTACCCCGGGAATGAGCAGTTCTTC	CASSYPGNEQFF
-	TRBV27	-	TRBJ1-5	TGTGCCAGCAGTTTAGGCCCCCCCCAATATAGCAATCAGCCCCAGCATTTT	CASSLGPPQYSNQPQHF
few	TRBV7-2	-	TRBJ1-5	TGTGCCAGCAGCTTATTAGGGATCGGGTTAAATCAGCCCCAGCATTTT	CASSLLGIGLNQPQHF
-	TRBV15	TRBD2	TRBJ2-1	TGTGCCACCAGCAGGCAGGGACTAGCGGGAGGAGGCAATGAGCAGTTCTTC	CATSRQGLAGGGNEQFF
few	TRBV7-9	TRBD2	TRBJ2-1	TGTGCCAGCAGCTTAGTGGTAGCGGGAACCCTTTCTTTACAAGTAGAATTCTTC	CASSLVVAGTLSLQVEFF
-	TRBV7-2	TRBD1	TRBJ2-1	TGTGCCAGCAGCTTAGAGCCAACAGGGGGCAATGAGCAGTTCTTC	CASSLEPTGGNEQFF
-	TRBV7-8	-	TRBJ2-1	TGTGCCAGCAGCTTACCCCGGGACATGTACAATGAGCAGTTCTTC	CASSLPRDMYNEQFF
-	TRBV7-2	-	TRBJ1-2	TGTGCCAGCAGCTTCGAGACAGTCGGCTACACCTTC	CASSFETVGYTF
few	TRBV6-2/TRBV6-3	-	TRBJ2-3	TGTGCCAGCAGTGAAGTCGCCGGCGGCAGCACAGATACGCAGTATTTT	CASSEVAGGSTDTQYF
-	TRBV11-2	-	TRBJ1-3	TGTGCCAGCAGCTTAGGATACAGGGAGACGGACACCATATATTTT	CASSLGYRETDTIYF
few	TRBV7-2	-	TRBJ2-5	TGTGCCAGCAGCCCTGGAGGGGCGCAAGAGACCCAGTACTTC	CASSPGGAQETQYF
many	TRBV7-2	-	TRBJ2-1	TGTGCCAGCAGCTCACGAAGGGGGGACCTGGGGTACAATGAGCAGTTCTTC	CASSSRRGDLGYNEQFF
-	TRBV6-5	-	TRBJ1-1	TGTGCCGCCCGGAGGGGGGTAGGAACTGAAGCTTTCTTT	CAARRGVGTEAFF
-	TRBV11-2	TRBD2	TRBJ2-1	TGTGCCAGCAGCATCCTAGCGGGGGGCCTCTACAATGAGCAGTTCTTC	CASSILAGGLYNEQFF
-	TRBV7-2	TRBD1	TRBJ2-7	TGTGCCAGCAGCTTATTTGGGACAGGGGGCGGACACTTCTTC	CASSLFGTGGGHFF
-	TRBV7-2	TRBD2	TRBJ2-7	TGTGCCAGCAAGGGACTAGCGGGATACGAGCAGTACTTC	CASKGLAGYEQYF
few	TRBV7-9	TRBD2	TRBJ2-1	TGTGCCAGCAGCACTAGCGGGTGGGGCCAAGGGGCGCAGTTCTTC	CASSTSGWGQGAQFF
few	TRBV7-9	TRBD1	TRBJ2-4	TGTGCCAGCAGCTCCGGGACAGGGGGGGGCATTCAGTACTTC	CASSSGTGGGIQYF
many	TRBV7-2	-	TRBJ2-5	TGTGCCAGCAGCCAAAGGGCGGAGGAGACCCAGTACTTC	CASSQRAEETQYF
few	TRBV7-6	TRBD2	TRBJ2-1	TGTGCCAGCAGCTCAAGACTAGCGGGACCCAGCTCCTACAATGAGCAGTTCTTC	CASSSRLAGPSSYNEQFF
few	TRBV19	-	TRBJ1-5	TGTGCCAGTACTACCGGGACATATAGCAATCAGCCCCAGCATTTT	CASTTGTYSNQPQHF
-	TRBV7-9	TRBD1	TRBJ2-1	TGTGCCAGCAGCCAAGGCCGGGACAGGGTTCAAAATGAGCAGTTCTTC	CASSQGRDRVQNEQFF
-	TRBV12-3/TRBV12-4	-	TRBJ1-2	TGTGCCATTCAAAGGGCACTTGAATATGGCTACACCTTC	CAIQRALEYGYTF